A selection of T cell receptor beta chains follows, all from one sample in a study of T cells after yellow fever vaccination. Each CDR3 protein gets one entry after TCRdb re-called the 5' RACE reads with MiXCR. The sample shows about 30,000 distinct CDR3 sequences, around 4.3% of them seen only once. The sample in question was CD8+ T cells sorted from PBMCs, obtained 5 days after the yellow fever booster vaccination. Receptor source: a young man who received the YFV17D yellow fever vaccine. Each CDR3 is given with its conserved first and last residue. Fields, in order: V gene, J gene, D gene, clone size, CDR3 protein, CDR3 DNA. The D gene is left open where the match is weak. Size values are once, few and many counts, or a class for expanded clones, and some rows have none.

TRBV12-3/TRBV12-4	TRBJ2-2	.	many	CASSLDATGELFF	TGTGCCAGCAGTTTGGACGCTACAGGGGAGCTGTTTTTT
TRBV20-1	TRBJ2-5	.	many	CSACRDIYQETQYF	TGCAGTGCCTGCCGGGACATCTACCAAGAGACCCAGTACTTC
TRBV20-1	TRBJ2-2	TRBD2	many	CSAVLAGTNTGELFF	TGCAGTGCTGTGTTAGCGGGGACGAACACCGGGGAGCTGTTTTTT
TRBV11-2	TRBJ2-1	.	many	CASSPGTPSGDEQFF	TGTGCCAGCAGCCCCGGGACTCCGAGTGGAGATGAGCAGTTCTTC
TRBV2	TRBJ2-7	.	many	CAAGGGDPSSYEQYF	TGTGCCGCTGGAGGGGGGGACCCGAGCTCCTACGAGCAGTACTTC
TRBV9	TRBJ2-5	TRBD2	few	CASSIHGAGGQETQYF	TGTGCCAGCAGCATCCATGGAGCGGGAGGACAAGAGACCCAGTACTTC
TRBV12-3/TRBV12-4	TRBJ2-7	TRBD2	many	CASSGLAGNYEQYF	TGTGCCAGCAGTGGACTAGCGGGTAACTACGAGCAGTACTTC
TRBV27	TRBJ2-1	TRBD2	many	CASSLGPGEGGMHEQFF	TGTGCCAGCAGTTTAGGCCCCGGGGAGGGAGGTATGCATGAGCAGTTCTTC
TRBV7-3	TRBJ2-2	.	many	CASSLMEGTGELFF	TGTGCCAGCAGCTTAATGGAAGGGACCGGGGAGCTGTTTTTT
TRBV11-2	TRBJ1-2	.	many	CASSSLGLNENYTF	TGTGCCAGCAGCTCTTTAGGTCTTAACGAGAACTACACCTTC
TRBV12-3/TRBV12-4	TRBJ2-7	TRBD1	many	CASSLGQGASEQYF	TGTGCCAGCAGTTTAGGACAGGGGGCCTCCGAGCAGTACTTC
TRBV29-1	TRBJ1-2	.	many	CSPGTTNGYTF	TGCAGCCCCGGGACTACTAATGGCTACACCTTC
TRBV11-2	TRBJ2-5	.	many	CASSSAGPVGTQYF	TGTGCCAGCAGCTCGGCCGGCCCCGTGGGGACCCAGTACTTC
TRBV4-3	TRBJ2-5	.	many	CASSPEGLRGATQYF	TGCGCCAGCAGCCCAGAAGGCCTCCGGGGGGCGACCCAGTACTTC
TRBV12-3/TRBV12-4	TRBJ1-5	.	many	CASSPPGTPNINQPQHF	TGTGCCAGCAGTCCCCCCGGGACCCCGAATATCAATCAGCCCCAGCATTTT
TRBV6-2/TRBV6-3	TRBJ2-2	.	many	CASSHFLLTGDTGELFF	TGTGCCAGCAGCCACTTTCTGCTCACGGGGGACACCGGGGAGCTGTTTTTT
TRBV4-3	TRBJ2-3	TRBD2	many	CASSHRLAGGPSTDTQYF	TGCGCCAGCAGCCACCGATTAGCGGGAGGGCCTAGCACAGATACGCAGTATTTT
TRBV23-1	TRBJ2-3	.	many	CASSQSSADTQYF	TGCGCCAGCAGTCAATCCTCGGCAGATACGCAGTATTTT
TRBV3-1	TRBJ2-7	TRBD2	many	CASSPLAGEGYEQYF	TGTGCCAGCAGCCCGCTAGCGGGAGAGGGCTACGAGCAGTACTTC
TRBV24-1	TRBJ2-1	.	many	CATSTTRDINYNEQFF	TGTGCCACCAGTACAACCAGGGACATTAACTACAATGAGCAGTTCTTC
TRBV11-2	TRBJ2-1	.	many	CASTIGVSSYNEQFF	TGTGCCAGCACCATAGGGGTAAGCTCCTACAATGAGCAGTTCTTC
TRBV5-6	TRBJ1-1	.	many	CASSYRAEAFF	TGTGCCAGCAGCTACCGCGCTGAAGCTTTCTTT
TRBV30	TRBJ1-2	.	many	CAWEYYAGDFYGYTF	TGTGCCTGGGAGTATTATGCTGGGGACTTCTATGGCTACACCTTC
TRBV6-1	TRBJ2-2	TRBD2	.	CASSTPSGRAVDGELFF	TGTGCCAGCAGTACACCTAGCGGGAGGGCCGTTGACGGGGAGCTGTTTTTT
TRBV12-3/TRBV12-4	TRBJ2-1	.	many	CASSRPTNEQFF	TGTGCCAGCAGCCGACCCACGAATGAGCAGTTCTTC
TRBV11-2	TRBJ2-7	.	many	CASSSARFEQYF	TGTGCCAGCAGCTCCGCCCGGTTTGAGCAGTACTTC
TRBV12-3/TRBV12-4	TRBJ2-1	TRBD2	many	CASSLSAGYSYNEQFF	TGTGCCAGCAGTTTATCAGCGGGATACTCCTACAATGAGCAGTTCTTC
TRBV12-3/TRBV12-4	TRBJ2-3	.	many	CASSERGSTDTQYF	TGTGCCAGCAGCGAGAGGGGTAGCACAGATACGCAGTATTTT
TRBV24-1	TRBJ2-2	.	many	CATGTGELFF	TGTGCCACCGGCACCGGGGAGCTGTTTTTT
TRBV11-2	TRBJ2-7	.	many	CASSTTSPGYEQYF	TGTGCCAGCAGCACGACCTCACCCGGGTACGAGCAGTACTTC
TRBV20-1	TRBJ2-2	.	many	CSASGTNTGELFF	TGCAGTGCTAGCGGGACCAACACCGGGGAGCTGTTTTTT
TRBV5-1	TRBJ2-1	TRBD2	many	CASSLEGLAGDNEQFF	TGCGCCAGCAGCTTGGAGGGACTAGCGGGGGACAATGAGCAGTTCTTC
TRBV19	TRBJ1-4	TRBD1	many	CASSGSQGAYEKLFF	TGTGCCAGTAGTGGGTCACAGGGGGCGTATGAAAAACTGTTTTTT
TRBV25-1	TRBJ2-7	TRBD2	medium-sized	CASSGLATYEQYF	TGTGCCAGCAGTGGACTAGCGACCTACGAGCAGTACTTC
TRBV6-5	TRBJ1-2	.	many	CASSYSPRPKTKLYGYTF	TGTGCCAGCAGTTACTCCCCCAGACCGAAGACGAAACTTTATGGCTACACCTTC
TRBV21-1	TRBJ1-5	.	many	CASSETGPNQPQHF	TGTGCCAGCAGCGAGACAGGGCCCAATCAGCCCCAGCATTTT
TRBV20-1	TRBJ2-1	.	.	CSARNRAGLASNEQFF	TGCAGTGCTAGAAACCGCGCCGGGCTAGCCTCCAATGAGCAGTTCTTC
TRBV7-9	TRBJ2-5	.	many	CASSSDGTSEETQYF	TGTGCCAGCAGCTCGGACGGGACGTCTGAAGAGACCCAGTACTTC
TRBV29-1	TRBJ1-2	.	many	CSVRYKGPNYGYTF	TGCAGCGTTCGATATAAGGGACCTAACTATGGCTACACCTTC
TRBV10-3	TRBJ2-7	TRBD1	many	CAISESWTGAYEQYF	TGTGCCATCAGTGAGTCTTGGACAGGGGCGTACGAGCAGTACTTC
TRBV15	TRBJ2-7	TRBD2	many	CATSRDGLAGSYEQYF	TGTGCCACCAGCAGAGATGGGCTAGCGGGATCCTACGAGCAGTACTTC
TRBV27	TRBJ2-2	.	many	CASSLSPGGAITGELFF	TGTGCCAGCAGTTTATCGCCGGGGGGCGCGATCACCGGGGAGCTGTTTTTT
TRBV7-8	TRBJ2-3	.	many	CASSLGSHADTQYF	TGTGCCAGCAGCTTAGGGTCCCATGCGGATACGCAGTATTTT
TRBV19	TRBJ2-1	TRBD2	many	CASSPGTSGRYNEQFF	TGTGCCAGTAGCCCGGGGACTAGCGGGAGATACAATGAGCAGTTCTTC
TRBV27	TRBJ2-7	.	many	CASSLAGSYEQYF	TGTGCCAGCAGTTTAGCGGGCTCCTACGAGCAGTACTTC